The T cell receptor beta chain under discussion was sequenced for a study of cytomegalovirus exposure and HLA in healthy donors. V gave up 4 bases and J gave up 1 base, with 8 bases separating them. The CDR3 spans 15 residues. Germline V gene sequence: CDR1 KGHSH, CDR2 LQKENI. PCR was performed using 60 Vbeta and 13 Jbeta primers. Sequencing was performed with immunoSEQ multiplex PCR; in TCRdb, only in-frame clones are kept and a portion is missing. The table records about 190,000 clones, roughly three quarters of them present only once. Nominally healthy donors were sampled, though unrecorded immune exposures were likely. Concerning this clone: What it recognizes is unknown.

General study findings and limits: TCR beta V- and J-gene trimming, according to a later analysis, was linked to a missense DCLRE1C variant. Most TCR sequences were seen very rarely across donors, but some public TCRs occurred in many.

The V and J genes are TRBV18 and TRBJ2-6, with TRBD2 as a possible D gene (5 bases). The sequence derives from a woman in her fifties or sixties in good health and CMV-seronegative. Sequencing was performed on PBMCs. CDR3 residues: CASSRSGSGANVLTF. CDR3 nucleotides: TGTGCCAGCTCACGATCGGGGTCTGGGGCCAACGTCCTGACTTTC.